Shown below are 25 T cell receptor beta chains from a single sample sequenced in a study of blood T cells in healthy people across ages. Sample-barcoded 5' priming and a J-beta primer mix drove a second PCR of roughly 6 to 12 cycles. TCRdb reprocessed the 5' RACE reads via MiXCR and lists one record per CDR3 protein. The repertoire has around 1,500,000 distinct CDR3 sequences, about 40% of them found once; the top ten carry roughly 7.9%. The sample was blood. The receptors stem from a woman aged 18-35 years in good health.

V gene TRBV29-1 combines with J gene TRBJ2-3; TRBD2 is a possible D gene (5 bases). Trimming left V 5 bases short and J 0 bases short, with 9 bases between. In germline, CDR1 is SQVTM, CDR2 ANQGSEA. This CDR3 is 13 amino acids long. The CDR3 nucleotides are TGCAGCGTTTCCGAGGGTAGCACAGATACGCAGTATTTT. Protein product: CSVSEGSTDTQYF.

The J gene is TRBJ2-3, the V gene TRBV7-9; no definite D call. Germline V lookup: CDR1 SEHNR, CDR2 FQNEAQ (reference sequence). Trimming shortened V by 7 bases and J by 6 bases, and 8 bases separated the two germline ends. This CDR3 is 11 amino acids long. This CDR3 is CASTDRDTQYF. CDR3 nucleotides: TGTGCCAGCACCGATAGGGATACGCAGTATTTT. Supplemented by reference TRBV7-9 and TRBJ2-3, the full variable domain reads DTGVSQNPRHKITKRGQNVTFRCDPISEHNRLYWYRQTLGQGPEFLTYFQNEAQLEKSRLLSDRFSAERPKGSFSTLEIQRTEQGDSAMYLCASTDRDTQYFGPGTRLTVL.

This clonotype was seen just once. V and J are TRBV29-1 and TRBJ1-2; tentatively, D is TRBD1 (5 bases). Per the germline V gene, CDR1 is SQVTM and CDR2 is ANQGSEA. CDR3 size: 13 residues. The V end was cut by 5 bases, the J end by 5 bases, with 15 bases between. The CDR3 nucleotides read TGCAGCGTTTATCTAGGGGCCCCTTATGGCTACACCTTC. Translation: CSVYLGAPYGYTF. Together with reference TRBV29-1 and TRBJ1-2, the CDR3 gives the full variable domain: SAVISQKPSRDICQRGTSLTIQCQVDSQVTMMFWYRQQPGQSLTLIATANQGSEATYESGFVIDKFPISRPNLTFSTLTVSNMSPEDSSIYLCSVYLGAPYGYTFGSGTRLTVV.

This clonotype has at least ten counts. This sequence joins TRBV29-1 and TRBJ2-1; D not certain. Trimming left V 7 bases short and J 1 base short, with 8 bases between. This CDR3 comprises 12 residues. CDR1 is SQVTM and CDR2 is ANQGSEA in the germline V gene. CDR3: CSGGSSYNEQFF. CDR3 coding DNA: TGCAGCGGAGGAAGTTCCTACAATGAGCAGTTCTTC.

The chain couples TRBV20-1 to TRBJ2-1, with 7 nucleotides matching TRBD1. Judging by the DNA end, TRBJ2-7 fits better; the J call may be wrong. The CDR3 is 12 residues long. Germline CDR1 and CDR2: DFQATT and SNEGSKA (reference sequence). CDR3 amino acids: CSEQGSYNEQYF. The DNA for the CDR3 is TGCAGTGAACAGGGGTCCTACAATGAGCAGTACTTC.

This clonotype was detected many times. The V call is TRBV2, the J call TRBJ2-7, with TRBD2 matching 8 bases. This CDR3 is built from 14 residues. Trimming cost V 8 bases and J 4 bases; bases outside gene matches: 10. The germline V gene encodes CDR1 SNHLY and CDR2 FYNNEI. The CDR3 reads CASRRGESIYEQYF. The CDR3 DNA reads TGTGCCAGCCGGCGGGGGGAATCTATATACGAGCAGTACTTC.

The rearrangement links TRBV10-2 to TRBJ1-5, with D possibly TRBD1 on 6 matching bases. Germline V lookup: CDR1 WSHSY, CDR2 SAAADI. This CDR3 contains 13 residues. V was cut by 10 bases and J by 6 bases, with 16 bases left in between. CDR3 sequence: CATSQGISQPQHF. The CDR3 coding sequence is TGCGCCACCTCTCAGGGGATCAGTCAGCCCCAGCATTTT.

A few counts support this clonotype. CDR3 protein: CASSDPLRPRAKNIQYF. The CDR3 region has the DNA TGTGCCAGCAGTGACCCCCTACGGCCGCGAGCCAAAAACATTCAGTACTTC. J is TRBJ2-7 and V is TRBV2; D not certain. The J call could be wrong; TRBJ2-4 is a better fit for the DNA end. Germline-derived CDR1 and CDR2 are SNHLY and FYNNEI. This CDR3 has 17 residues.

This clonotype was recorded once. The chain has TRBV5-1 and TRBJ2-1, with 10 bases fitting TRBD2. Germline CDR1 SGHRS, CDR2 YFSETQ. Losses at the gene ends were 5 bases for V and 2 bases for J; bases not matched to a gene: 7. This CDR3 is 16 amino acids long. The CDR3: CASRDRTSGAYNEQFF. Here the CDR3 DNA reads TGCGCCAGCAGAGACAGGACTAGCGGAGCCTACAATGAGCAGTTCTTC.

The genes are TRBV28 and TRBJ2-3; 7 positions match TRBD2. The CDR3 runs to 14 residues. V lost 6 bases to trimming and J lost 4 bases; unmatched junction nucleotides: 7. Germline assignment: CDR1 MDHEN and CDR2 SYDVKM. CDR3 sequence reads: CASSNGLGADTQYF. The CDR3 nucleotides are TGTGCCAGCAGCAATGGACTAGGTGCAGATACGCAGTATTTT. Complete variable domain (other parts from reference TRBV28 and TRBJ2-3): DVKVTQSSRYLVKRTGEKVFLECVQDMDHENMFWYRQDPGLGLRLIYFSYDVKMKEKGDIPEGYSVSREKKERFSLILESASTNQTSMYLCASSNGLGADTQYFGPGTRLTVL.

The chain carries TRBV2 and TRBJ2-2; the match to TRBD2 covers 9 bases. The germline V gene encodes CDR1 SNHLY and CDR2 FYNNEI. The CDR3 loop spans 17 amino acids. V shed 5 bases, J shed 2 bases, and the junction held 9 bases outside the gene matches. CDR3 sequence: CASSTTSGPRNTGELFF. CDR3 DNA sequence: TGTGCCAGCAGTACTACTAGCGGGCCAAGAAACACCGGGGAGCTGTTTTTT.

The chain carries TRBV6-5 and TRBJ2-7; 9 bases match TRBD1. With V trimmed by 5 bases and J by 7 bases, 15 bases remained unmatched. Germline CDR1 and CDR2: MNHEY and SVGAGI. The CDR3 totals 16 residues. CDR3 loop: CASSRPTTGGGGEQYF. The DNA for the CDR3 is TGTGCCAGCAGTCGTCCCACGACAGGGGGAGGTGGAGAGCAGTACTTC.

In its sample, this clonotype was seen a few times. The chain employs TRBV7-2 and TRBJ1-1; a possible D gene is TRBD1 (5 bases). The V end was cut by 5 bases, the J end by 5 bases, with 15 bases between. There are 14 residues in the CDR3. The germline gives CDR1 SGHTA, CDR2 FQGNSA. The CDR3 is CASSRQAGRTEAFF. DNA of the CDR3: TGTGCCAGCAGCCGCCAAGCAGGGCGGACTGAAGCTTTCTTT.

This clonotype was detected a few times. The chain has TRBV7-9 and TRBJ2-4, with a weak D call TRBD1 (6 bases). The closer fit of TRBJ2-7 to the DNA end suggests the J call may be wrong. The CDR3 is 14 amino acids. Germline assignment: CDR1 SEHNR and CDR2 FQNEAQ (reference sequence). The CDR3 DNA is TGTGCCAGCAGCTTATCTGGGGCAGGGGACGAGCAGTACTTC. It translates to CASSLSGAGDEQYF.

This clonotype was recorded a few times. The J gene is TRBJ2-7, the V gene TRBV2; D gene uncertain. Trimming left V 4 bases short and J 0 bases short, with 10 bases between. The CDR3 is made up of 14 amino acids. The germline V gene has CDR1 SNHLY and CDR2 FYNNEI. CDR3: CASSVTADSYEQYF. In nucleotides, the CDR3 is TGTGCCAGCAGTGTTACCGCGGACTCCTACGAGCAGTACTTC.

The chain has TRBV7-2 and TRBJ1-4; D is possibly TRBD1 (5 bases). V lost 2 bases to trimming and J lost 0 bases, with 13 bases between them. This CDR3 is 17 amino acids long. The germline V gene encodes CDR1 SGHTA and CDR2 FQGNSA. The CDR3 DNA is TGTGCCAGCAGCTTAATTCGAGGGACTGCAACTAATGAAAAACTGTTTTTT. This encodes CASSLIRGTATNEKLFF.

This clonotype has more than one count but fewer than ten. The CDR3 DNA follows: TGCAGTGCTAGGGGGGGGGCTCAAGCCTACGAGCAGTACTTC. Protein product: CSARGGAQAYEQYF. This chain links TRBV20-1 with TRBJ2-7, with a tentative D call TRBD2 (7 bases). The CDR3 is 14 amino acids. The V end was cut by 3 bases, the J end by 2 bases, with 14 bases between. The germline gives CDR1 DFQATT, CDR2 SNEGSKA (reference sequence).

The chain is built from TRBV15 and TRBJ1-5; D not certain. From germline, CDR1 is LNHNV and CDR2 YYDKDF (reference sequence). V lost 7 bases, J lost 0 bases, and 7 bases lay in between. CDR3 size: 13 residues. CDR3 nucleotide sequence: TGTGCCACCACTGTTAATAGCAATCAGCCCCAGCATTTT. Translated, it gives CATTVNSNQPQHF.

A few counts support this clonotype. The gene calls are TRBV27 and TRBJ2-5, with D possibly being TRBD2 (5 bases). Germline V gene data show CDR1 as MNHEY and CDR2 as SMNVEV (reference sequence). V lost 6 bases to trimming and J lost 4 bases, with 12 bases between them. The CDR3 covers 13 residues. CDR3 coding DNA: TGTGCCAGCAGCTGGATAGGGAGAGAGACCCAGTACTTC. As protein: CASSWIGRETQYF.

This clonotype showed up just a few times. The V call is TRBV4-2, the J call TRBJ2-7; the D call may be TRBD1 or TRBD2 (5 bases each). V was cut by 1 base and J by 4 bases, with 11 bases left in between. The CDR3 length is 14 residues. Germline CDR1 and CDR2: LGHNA and YNFKEQ. This CDR3 reads CASSQGGVYYEQYF. The CDR3 nucleotides are TGTGCCAGCAGCCAAGGAGGGGTCTATTACGAGCAGTACTTC.

V is TRBV18 and J is TRBJ2-7; 7 bases are shared with TRBD1. V was clipped by 3 bases and J by 0 bases; unmatched bases: 8. From germline, CDR1 is KGHSH and CDR2 LQKENI. The CDR3 length is 16 residues. CDR3 DNA: TGTGCCAGCTCACCGCTACCGGGACAGAGCTCCTACGAGCAGTACTTC. It specifies CASSPLPGQSSYEQYF.

This clonotype was detected only a few times. V usage is TRBV5-1 and J usage is TRBJ1-2, with D unclear. The CDR3 has 15 residues. The germline gives CDR1 SGHRS, CDR2 YFSETQ. Trimming stripped 0 bases from V and 4 bases from J, with 13 bases between. The CDR3 DNA reads TGCGCCAGCAGCTTGGGTTCGGAGTTTCGCTATGGCTACACCTTC. Protein sequence: CASSLGSEFRYGYTF.

The V call is TRBV5-6, the J call TRBJ1-5; D gene ambiguous. V was cut by 5 bases and J by 6 bases, with 15 bases left in between. The V gene's germline CDR1 is SGHDT and CDR2 YYEEEE. The CDR3 extends over 14 amino acids. The CDR3 DNA follows: TGTGCCAGCAGTTCGCCAAGGACCGGTCAGCCCCAGCATTTT. Amino acid sequence: CASSSPRTGQPQHF.

This clonotype was picked up a small number of times. The chain's CDR3 is CASSLFDGETQYF. The CDR3 coding sequence is TGTGCCAGCAGTTTATTTGATGGGGAGACCCAGTACTTC. This chain connects TRBV27 to TRBJ2-5, with D unresolved. The CDR3 covers 13 residues. V dropped 1 base and J dropped 5 bases, with 8 bases sitting between them. Germline CDR1 reads MNHEY; CDR2 reads SMNVEV (reference sequence).

This clonotype was detected many times. V is TRBV28 and J is TRBJ2-4; the D gene is possibly TRBD1 (5 bases). Between the trimmed V and J ends, which lost 2 bases and 7 bases, there was a span of 9 bases. CDR3 length: 13 amino acids. Germline V CDR1 and CDR2: MDHEN, SYDVKM. This CDR3 reads CASSLGAANIQYF. Written as DNA, the CDR3 is TGTGCCAGCAGTTTAGGGGCCGCCAACATTCAGTACTTC.